The clone carrying this T cell receptor beta chain was seen once. The target antigen is unknown. This sample is drawn from a study of somatic mutations in cytotoxic T cells in rheumatoid arthritis. Study-wide background: An approximately 30 ml EDTA sample of patient blood was drawn right after diagnosis, before any treatment.

Overall study findings and caveats: TRBV07's slight underrepresentation, observed in rheumatoid arthritis patients, lacked adjustment for multiple comparisons. It was in rheumatoid arthritis patients, but not in healthy controls, that CD8+ clonality increased with age. A significant difference in CD8+ T-cell clonality was not found between rheumatoid arthritis patients and age-matched healthy controls.

V was clipped by 5 bases and J by 3 bases, with 14 bases between them. This CDR3 is built from 15 residues. Germline-derived CDR1 and CDR2 are SEHNR and FQNEAQ (reference sequence). The table came from immunoSEQ multiplex PCR; TCRdb's copy has only in-frame clones and leaves some out. The table includes fewer than 20,000 clones, approximately 80% detected once. The sequence derives from an adult with rheumatoid arthritis. J is TRBJ1-5 and V is TRBV7-9; D not resolved. Sequenced: CD8+ T cells sorted from blood. CDR3 in amino acids: CASSKTSENNQPQHF. The CDR3 region has the DNA TGTGCCAGCAGCAAGACGTCAGAGAACAATCAGCCCCAGCATTTT.